Following are 14 T cell receptor beta chains from one sample sequenced in a study of STAT5B mutations in CD4+ large granular lymphocyte leukemia (dated by TCRdb to between 2021 and 2024). Libraries came from the immunoSEQ multiplex PCR assay. TCRdb mirrors the immuneACCESS table, restricted to in-frame sequences. Some clones are absent from its copies; in checked studies, under half trace to an unresolved V gene, and the reason for the others is unknown. In all, the sample holds just over 40,000 clones, and roughly 79% of those were seen once. The ten largest clones add up to about 3.9% of the sample. Sequences were obtained from CD4+ T cells from blood buffy coats. The receptors originated from a human donor in good health.

The chain has TRBV28 and TRBJ2-7; TRBD2 matches 8 bases. Germline loops: CDR1 MDHEN, CDR2 SYDVKM. The CDR3 sequence is 14 residues long. V shed 6 bases and J 3 bases; nucleotides not matched to a gene: 7. This CDR3 reads CASRGIAGFYEQYF. Here the CDR3 DNA reads TGTGCCAGCAGGGGGATAGCGGGATTCTACGAGCAGTACTTC.

The J gene is TRBJ2-1, the V gene TRBV7-9; 7 bases match TRBD2. The germline V gene encodes CDR1 SEHNR and CDR2 FQNEAQ (reference sequence). V shed 0 bases and J 10 bases; nucleotides not matched to a gene: 3. The CDR3 covers 13 residues. The CDR3 sequence: CASSLAGRGEQFF. The CDR3 region has the DNA TGTGCCAGCAGCTTAGCTGGGCGGGGGGAGCAGTTCTTC. Combining the CDR3 with reference TRBV7-9 and TRBJ2-1 gives the whole variable domain DTGVSQNPRHKITKRGQNVTFRCDPISEHNRLYWYRQTLGQGPEFLTYFQNEAQLEKSRLLSDRFSAERPKGSFSTLEIQRTEQGDSAMYLCASSLAGRGEQFFGPGTRLTVL.

V usage is TRBV19 and J usage is TRBJ2-1; D not resolved. V lost 9 bases and J lost 9, with 15 bases in between. CDR3 length: 12 amino acids. The V gene's germline CDR1 is LNHDA and CDR2 SQIVND (reference sequence). The DNA of the CDR3 is TGTGCCAGCTCCCGCGTCTACGGTGAGCAGTTCTTC. This codes for CASSRVYGEQFF.

This chain connects TRBV7-3 to TRBJ2-1, with D maybe TRBD2 (6 bases). The CDR3 consists of 12 residues. The germline V and J ends were trimmed by 3 bases and 10 bases, with 10 bases remaining between them. CDR1 is SGHTA and CDR2 is FQGTGA in the germline V gene. This CDR3 is CASSFRGEEQFF. CDR3 coding DNA: TGTGCCAGCAGCTTTCGCGGGGAGGAGCAGTTCTTC.

The chain employs TRBV11-3 and TRBJ1-2; perhaps TRBD1 as D (5 bases). Germline loops: CDR1 SGHNT, CDR2 YENEEA. CDR3 length: 15 amino acids. Trimming stripped 4 bases from V and 8 bases from J, with 20 bases between. In DNA, the CDR3 is TGTGCCAGCAGCTCCCTGGGGGAAGCCAGCGGAGGCTACACCTTC. It encodes CASSSLGEASGGYTF.

This clone was counted only a few times. The chain joins TRBV30 to TRBJ1-1; D gene unclear. The CDR3 consists of 13 residues. V lost 1 base and J 0 bases, leaving 6 bases between the germline ends. The germline V gene has CDR1 GTSNPN and CDR2 SVGIG (reference sequence). CDR3 sequence (DNA): TGTGCCTGGAGTGGGCACCTGAACACTGAAGCTTTCTTT. Protein product: CAWSGHLNTEAFF.

V and J are TRBV11-3 and TRBJ1-1; D is undetermined. The CDR3 is 13 amino acids. Germline lookup yields CDR1 SGHNT and CDR2 YENEEA. V gave up 2 bases and J gave up 13 bases, with 17 bases separating them. CDR3 bases: TGTGCCAGCAGCTTAACTCCGGGCCGCCCTGGTTTCTTT. It yields the protein CASSLTPGRPGFF.

The chain carries TRBV30 and TRBJ1-4, with D hard to call. V lost 4 bases and J 1 base, leaving 7 bases between the germline ends. The CDR3 runs to 13 residues. Germline V gene sequence: CDR1 GTSNPN, CDR2 SVGIG (reference sequence). The CDR3 sequence: CAWNLGTNEKLFF. Here the CDR3 DNA reads TGTGCCTGGAACCTCGGAACTAATGAAAAACTGTTTTTT.

The J gene is TRBJ2-1, the V gene TRBV5-6; D could derive from TRBD1 or TRBD2 (6 bases each). The CDR3 spans 15 residues. The V and J ends lost 0 bases and 4 bases respectively, with 11 bases between them. Germline V lookup: CDR1 SGHDT, CDR2 YYEEEE. The CDR3 sequence is CASSLVGGVYNEQFF. The CDR3 nucleotides read TGTGCCAGCAGCTTGGTCGGGGGCGTTTACAATGAGCAGTTCTTC.

This clone was observed once. The rearrangement joins TRBV7-2 to TRBJ1-2; possibly TRBD1 for D (6 bases). This CDR3 contains 13 residues. V was pared by 5 bases and J by 4 bases, with 11 bases between. From germline, CDR1 is SGHTA and CDR2 FQGNSA. For the CDR3, the DNA is TGTGCCAGCAGCCAGACAGGAATCTATGGCTACACCTTC. It encodes CASSQTGIYGYTF. Full variable domain (rest looked up from reference TRBV7-2 and TRBJ1-2): GAGVSQSPSNKVTEKGKDVELRCDPISGHTALYWYRQSLGQGLEFLIYFQGNSAPDKSGLPSDRFSAERTGGSVSTLTIQRTQQEDSAVYLCASSQTGIYGYTFGSGTRLTVV.

The V gene is TRBV10-3, the J gene TRBJ2-1, with D unresolved. V shed 4 bases and J shed 6 bases, with 19 bases lying between them. The CDR3 covers 16 residues. Germline CDR1 and CDR2: ENHRY and SYGVKD. The CDR3 spells CAISGSGPTVVNEQFF. The CDR3 DNA reads TGTGCCATCAGTGGATCCGGGCCCACCGTAGTCAATGAGCAGTTCTTC.

The chain recombines TRBV7-3 with TRBJ2-1; the match to TRBD2 covers 8 bases. Germline V gene data show CDR1 as SGHTA and CDR2 as FQGTGA. The CDR3 sequence is 16 residues long. The J segment lost 0 bases and the V segment lost 5 bases, leaving 6 bases of the junction unmatched. The CDR3 DNA sequence: TGTGCCAGCAGCCCGGGAGGGGCGAACTCCTACAATGAGCAGTTCTTC. Translating it yields CASSPGGANSYNEQFF.

The V gene is TRBV18, the J gene TRBJ1-5; the match to TRBD1 covers 8 bases. The V gene end was trimmed by 4 bases and the J gene end by 1 base; junction bases not matched to a gene: 3. There are 15 residues in the CDR3. The germline CDR1 and CDR2 sequences are KGHSH and LQKENI. CDR3 sequence reads: CASSLDRVSNQPQHF. In nucleotides, the CDR3 is TGTGCCAGCTCACTGGACAGGGTGAGCAATCAGCCCCAGCATTTT.

This sequence joins TRBV18 and TRBJ1-1, with D perhaps TRBD1 (6 bases). This CDR3 spans 14 amino acids. CDR1 is KGHSH and CDR2 is LQKENI in the germline V gene. V shed 6 bases and J shed 2 bases, with 13 bases lying between them. The CDR3 loop is CASSPGTQNTEAFF. As DNA, the CDR3 is TGTGCCAGCTCGCCCGGGACACAAAACACTGAAGCTTTCTTT.